Below, 7 T cell receptor beta chains from the same sample are listed, as sequenced in a study of cytomegalovirus exposure and HLA in healthy donors. The primer mix had 60 Vbeta and 13 Jbeta primers. TCRdb keeps only in-frame clones here, not all; method: immunoSEQ multiplex PCR. The table records roughly 180,000 clones, approximately 82% of them present only once. The specimen was PBMCs. The receptor source for this set is a male donor in good health and CMV-seronegative.

The rearrangement links TRBV5-1 to TRBJ2-1; 13 positions agree with TRBD2. The V and J ends lost 5 bases and 4 bases, in that order; junction bases with no gene match: 0. The germline gives CDR1 SGHRS, CDR2 YFSETQ. The CDR3 extends over 14 amino acids. This CDR3 is CASRTSGRYNEQFF. CDR3 DNA sequence: TGCGCCAGCAGGACTAGCGGGAGGTACAATGAGCAGTTCTTC.

V gene TRBV19 combines with J gene TRBJ1-5; D is unclear. This CDR3 comprises 15 residues. The ends were cut back, 6 bases at V and 6 bases at J, with 18 bases in the middle. CDR1 and CDR2 from the germline V gene are LNHDA and SQIVND (reference sequence). CDR3: CASRFVLGDRQPQHF. CDR3 sequence (DNA): TGTGCCAGTAGATTCGTTCTGGGAGACCGTCAGCCCCAGCATTTT.

Only a few counts were recorded for this clone. The junction and the germline gene differ at one end; a read error may be behind it. This sequence joins TRBV7-9 and TRBJ2-4; D is undetermined. This CDR3 comprises 16 residues. Germline-derived CDR1 and CDR2 are SEHNR and FQNEAQ (reference sequence). The CDR3, as DNA: TGTTCCAGCAGCCCCCCCCTCCGGTTTGCCAAAAACATTCAGTACTTC. Protein product: CSSSPPLRFAKNIQYF.

The chain is built from TRBV18 and TRBJ1-3; no clear D gene. Trimming stripped 4 bases from V and 6 bases from J, with 19 bases between. Looked up from germline, CDR1 is KGHSH and CDR2 is LQKENI. The CDR3 extends over 16 amino acids. Here the CDR3 reads CASSQLGQDMKNTIYF. The CDR3 DNA follows: TGTGCCAGCTCACAGCTGGGCCAGGATATGAAAAACACCATATATTTT.

The V and J genes are TRBV5-1 and TRBJ1-1; D gene uncertain. V was trimmed by 4 bases and J by 7 bases, leaving 17 bases between them. CDR1 SGHRS and CDR2 YFSETQ come from the germline V gene. There are 14 residues in the CDR3. CDR3 sequence reads: CASSAGKPGGEAFF. CDR3 in DNA: TGCGCCAGCAGCGCAGGAAAACCCGGTGGTGAAGCTTTCTTT.

J is TRBJ1-2 and V is TRBV9; D is unclear. Germline CDR1 and CDR2: SGDLS and YYNGEE. Trimming took 0 bases from V and 3 from J, leaving 12 bases between them. The CDR3 length is 15 residues. The CDR3 reads CASSVGPGTDYGYTF. The CDR3 coding sequence is TGTGCCAGCAGCGTAGGGCCGGGAACAGACTATGGCTACACCTTC.

This chain connects TRBV6-1 to TRBJ2-7; 9 bases fit TRBD2. This CDR3 has 15 amino acids. Germline CDR1 MNHNS, CDR2 SASEGT. Trimming removed 1 base from V and 2 bases from J; junction bases left unmatched: 3. In DNA form, the CDR3 reads TGTGCCAGCAGTGAAGATGCGGGGGGGACCTACGAGCAGTACTTC. Its protein product is CASSEDAGGTYEQYF.